These T cell receptor beta chains were read from a single sample in a study of a mutant IDH1 vaccine in newly diagnosed glioma. TCRdb's table, derived via immunoSEQ multiplex PCR, lists solely in-frame clones and lacks some. The sample yields tens of thousands of clones, approximately 81% seen once. Their antigens are not known. The sample in question was PBMCs, obtained from a glioma patient whose treatment included an IDH1 peptide vaccine. These TCRs come from a young man with glioma. CDR3s include the opening cysteine and the closing phenylalanine or tryptophan. Each record gives: D gene, clone size, J gene, V gene, CDR3 protein, CDR3 DNA. The D gene is left open where the match is weak. A clone size is listed for some rows: how often the clone was seen (once, few, many), or a class if it is expanded.

D: TRBD1; size: .; J: TRBJ1-2; V: TRBV5-4; CDR3: CASSQDGQGAVYGYTF; DNA: TGTGCCAGCAGCCAAGATGGACAGGGGGCTGTCTATGGCTACACCTTC
D: .; size: .; J: TRBJ1-2; V: TRBV10-3; CDR3: CAISTPSGANYGYTF; DNA: TGTGCCATCAGCACTCCCTCGGGAGCTAACTATGGCTACACCTTC
D: .; size: .; J: TRBJ1-6; V: TRBV18; CDR3: CASSPEGNSPLHF; DNA: TGTGCCAGCTCACCTGAGGGTAATTCACCCCTCCACTTT
D: TRBD1; size: .; J: TRBJ1-1; V: TRBV6-5; CDR3: CASSDRVKAFF; DNA: TGTGCCAGCAGCGACAGGGTGAAAGCTTTCTTT
D: TRBD1; size: .; J: TRBJ2-7; V: TRBV7-2; CDR3: CASSLGQGINYEQYF; DNA: TGTGCCAGCAGCTTGGGACAGGGGATTAACTACGAGCAGTACTTC
D: .; size: .; J: TRBJ1-5; V: TRBV2; CDR3: CASSEGQLNRHF; DNA: TGTGCCAGCAGTGAAGGGCAGCTAAATCGGCATTTT
D: TRBD1; size: .; J: TRBJ1-2; V: TRBV19; CDR3: CASSPGQGARGYTF; DNA: TGTGCCAGTAGCCCGGGACAGGGGGCGCGCGGCTACACCTTC
D: .; size: .; J: TRBJ2-5; V: TRBV5-6; CDR3: CASSFMIQETQYF; DNA: TGTGCCAGCAGCTTTATGATCCAAGAGACCCAGTACTTC
D: .; size: few; J: TRBJ1-5; V: TRBV5-1; CDR3: CASSPGEGLKNQPQHF; DNA: TGCGCCAGCAGCCCGGGGGAGGGGTTGAAAAATCAGCCCCAGCATTTT
D: .; size: .; J: TRBJ1-3; V: TRBV28; CDR3: CASSSYSLSSGNTIYF; DNA: TGTGCCAGCAGCTCCTACAGCCTGAGCTCTGGAAACACCATATATTTT
D: TRBD1; size: .; J: TRBJ1-6; V: TRBV5-4; CDR3: CASREDRVGANSPLHF; DNA: TGTGCCAGCAGAGAGGACAGGGTTGGAGCAAATTCACCCCTCCACTTT
D: .; size: .; J: TRBJ1-1; V: TRBV2; CDR3: CASSDSGDLGPGAFF; DNA: TGTGCCAGCAGTGACTCTGGAGATTTGGGACCAGGCGCTTTCTTT
D: TRBD1; size: once; J: TRBJ1-1; V: TRBV5-1; CDR3: CASSLLPTGGANTEAFF; DNA: TGCGCCAGCAGCTTGCTACCGACAGGGGGCGCGAACACTGAAGCTTTCTTT
D: .; size: .; J: TRBJ1-5; V: TRBV30; CDR3: CAWSVDSSQPQHF; DNA: TGTGCCTGGAGTGTTGATAGCAGTCAGCCCCAGCATTTT
D: TRBD1; size: .; J: TRBJ2-1; V: TRBV5-1; CDR3: CASSPRGGTGYNEQFF; DNA: TGCGCCAGCAGTCCCAGGGGTGGGACAGGCTACAATGAGCAGTTCTTC
D: .; size: .; J: TRBJ1-1; V: TRBV14; CDR3: CASSQGLLDTEAFF; DNA: TGTGCCAGCAGCCAAGGATTGTTGGACACTGAAGCTTTCTTT
D: .; size: .; J: TRBJ2-7; V: TRBV10-3; CDR3: CAISESEQGSYEQYF; DNA: TGTGCCATCAGTGAGTCGGAGCAGGGCTCCTACGAGCAGTACTTC
D: TRBD1; size: .; J: TRBJ1-6; V: TRBV27; CDR3: CASSLRLTGHLNSPLHF; DNA: TGTGCCAGCAGTTTACGCCTGACAGGGCACCTCAATTCACCCCTCCACTTT
D: .; size: few; J: TRBJ1-3; V: TRBV12-5; CDR3: CASGQNRSSGNTIYF; DNA: TGTGCTAGTGGCCAAAACAGGAGCTCTGGAAACACCATATATTTT
D: .; size: .; J: TRBJ2-2; V: TRBV5-4; CDR3: CASSLVLGDTGELFF; DNA: TGTGCCAGCAGCTTGGTACTGGGGGACACCGGGGAGCTGTTTTTT
D: .; size: .; J: TRBJ2-4; V: TRBV6-5; CDR3: CASKRMGGKNIQYF; DNA: TGTGCCAGCAAACGTATGGGAGGCAAAAACATTCAGTACTTC
D: .; size: few; J: TRBJ2-2; V: TRBV19; CDR3: CASSPQAGFNTGELFF; DNA: TGTGCCAGTAGTCCTCAGGCAGGGTTCAACACCGGGGAGCTGTTTTTT
D: TRBD1; size: few; J: TRBJ2-7; V: TRBV2; CDR3: CASSPPGQGDYEQYF; DNA: TGTGCCAGCAGTCCACCGGGACAGGGGGACTACGAGCAGTACTTC
D: .; size: few; J: TRBJ1-1; V: TRBV7-9; CDR3: CASSLVGEAEAFF; DNA: TGTGCCAGCAGCCTAGTGGGGGAGGCTGAAGCTTTCTTT
D: .; size: .; J: TRBJ1-5; V: TRBV21-1; CDR3: CANSKRSGGSPAIYPQHF; DNA: TGTGCCAACAGCAAAAGGTCAGGGGGCTCCCCCGCCATTTATCCCCAGCATTTT
D: .; size: few; J: TRBJ1-5; V: TRBV30; CDR3: CAWSVGQGNQPQHF; DNA: TGTGCCTGGAGTGTTGGCCAGGGGAATCAGCCCCAGCATTTT
D: .; size: .; J: TRBJ2-1; V: TRBV6-5; CDR3: CASSHGLEQFF; DNA: TGTGCCAGCAGTCACGGACTTGAGCAGTTCTTC
D: .; size: .; J: TRBJ2-3; V: TRBV19; CDR3: CASRVELYTDTQYF; DNA: TGTGCCAGTAGAGTGGAGCTTTACACAGATACGCAGTATTTT
D: TRBD1; size: once; J: TRBJ2-7; V: TRBV6-6; CDR3: CASSYRDRTYEQYF; DNA: TGTGCCAGCAGTTATCGGGACAGGACCTACGAGCAGTACTTC
D: TRBD1; size: .; J: TRBJ1-4; V: TRBV6-5; CDR3: CASSIADRVGEKLFF; DNA: TGTGCCAGCAGCATCGCGGACAGGGTGGGGGAAAAACTGTTTTTT
D: .; size: .; J: TRBJ1-3; V: TRBV18; CDR3: CASSPTVFSGNTIYF; DNA: TGTGCCAGCTCACCAACGGTTTTCTCTGGAAACACCATATATTTT
D: TRBD1; size: .; J: TRBJ2-3; V: TRBV5-1; CDR3: CASSGEGQPKSTDTQYF; DNA: TGCGCCAGCAGTGGAGAGGGACAGCCGAAGAGCACAGATACGCAGTATTTT
D: TRBD2; size: .; J: TRBJ2-7; V: TRBV14; CDR3: CASSHRGGEQYF; DNA: TGTGCCAGCAGCCACCGGGGGGGCGAGCAGTACTTC
D: TRBD1; size: .; J: TRBJ1-5; V: TRBV28; CDR3: CASRTGGSYQPQHF; DNA: TGTGCCAGCAGAACAGGGGGCTCTTACCAGCCCCAGCATTTT
D: .; size: .; J: TRBJ1-4; V: TRBV27; CDR3: CASSPVGGNEKLFF; DNA: TGTGCCAGCAGTCCAGTGGGGGGAAATGAAAAACTGTTTTTT
D: .; size: .; J: TRBJ2-5; V: TRBV2; CDR3: CASWTRPGETQYF; DNA: TGTGCCAGCTGGACGAGGCCGGGGGAGACCCAGTACTTC
D: .; size: .; J: TRBJ2-3; V: TRBV7-7; CDR3: CASSRYLGPDTQYF; DNA: TGTGCCAGCAGCCGGTACCTAGGGCCAGATACGCAGTATTTT
D: .; size: .; J: TRBJ2-7; V: TRBV7-6; CDR3: CASSLARQVHEQYF; DNA: TGTGCCAGCAGCTTAGCCAGGCAGGTCCACGAGCAGTACTTC
D: TRBD2; size: .; J: TRBJ2-7; V: TRBV10-2; CDR3: CASSETYGTSVYEQYF; DNA: TGCGCCAGCAGTGAGACCTACGGGACTAGCGTCTACGAGCAGTACTTC
D: .; size: .; J: TRBJ1-2; V: TRBV6-1; CDR3: CASNQGRGYTF; DNA: TGTGCCAGCAACCAGGGCCGGGGCTACACCTTC
D: .; size: .; J: TRBJ2-7; V: TRBV6-5; CDR3: CASSYGTEFYEQYF; DNA: TGTGCCAGCAGTTACGGGACGGAATTTTACGAGCAGTACTTC
D: .; size: .; J: TRBJ1-3; V: TRBV28; CDR3: CASSVPSTGNTIYF; DNA: TGTGCCAGCAGTGTCCCCAGCACTGGAAACACCATATATTTT
D: .; size: .; J: TRBJ1-5; V: TRBV2; CDR3: CASGRGNQPQHF; DNA: TGTGCCAGCGGACGAGGCAATCAGCCCCAGCATTTT
D: TRBD1; size: .; J: TRBJ2-4; V: TRBV19; CDR3: CASSLQGATKNIQYF; DNA: TGTGCCAGCTCCTTACAGGGGGCGACCAAAAACATTCAGTACTTC
D: .; size: .; J: TRBJ2-4; V: TRBV28; CDR3: CASGVIAKNIQYF; DNA: TGTGCCAGCGGGGTCATAGCCAAAAACATTCAGTACTTC
D: TRBD1; size: .; J: TRBJ2-2; V: TRBV27; CDR3: CASSSYRGQLSTGELFF; DNA: TGTGCCAGCAGTTCTTACAGGGGGCAGCTGAGCACCGGGGAGCTGTTTTTT
D: .; size: .; J: TRBJ1-5; V: TRBV7-2; CDR3: CASSLGPNQPQHF; DNA: TGTGCCAGCAGCTTGGGCCCCAATCAGCCCCAGCATTTT
D: .; size: few; J: TRBJ1-4; V: TRBV30; CDR3: CAWSPDGATNEKLFF; DNA: TGTGCCTGGAGTCCGGACGGCGCAACTAATGAAAAACTGTTTTTT
D: .; size: .; J: TRBJ2-7; V: TRBV19; CDR3: CASSPTLNPYEQYF; DNA: TGTGCCAGTAGTCCTACCCTAAATCCCTACGAGCAGTACTTC
D: .; size: .; J: TRBJ1-5; V: TRBV19; CDR3: CASSIDPVPQGPQHF; DNA: TGTGCCAGTAGTATAGATCCCGTACCACAAGGGCCCCAGCATTTT
D: TRBD2; size: .; J: TRBJ2-1; V: TRBV29-1; CDR3: CSARGGLAGGNEQFF; DNA: TGCAGCGCCCGAGGTGGACTAGCGGGGGGGAATGAGCAGTTCTTC
D: TRBD1; size: .; J: TRBJ1-5; V: TRBV10-3; CDR3: CAISDRGQLNQPQHF; DNA: TGTGCCATCAGTGATAGGGGACAGCTTAATCAGCCCCAGCATTTT
D: .; size: .; J: TRBJ1-6; V: TRBV2; CDR3: CASGQTENSPLHF; DNA: TGTGCCAGCGGGCAGACAGAAAATTCACCCCTCCACTTT